Listed below are T cell receptor beta chains from one sample, sequenced in a study of Ad26.COV2.S vaccination and SARS-CoV-2 variants. This table comes from immunoSEQ multiplex PCR, and its TCRdb copy is limited to in-frame clones, with some not included. The sample contains a few hundred thousand clones, around nine tenths of which appear only once. Source: peripheral blood, taken in a trial of Ad26.COV2.S vaccine versus placebo. The receptor set was obtained from a person aged 18-65 years who received the Ad26.COV2.S COVID-19 vaccine or a placebo. The conserved cysteine and the conserved F or W are not part of the CDR3 here.

J gene: TRBJ2-5; V gene: TRBV2; CDR3 protein: ASQPGLGRETQY
J gene: TRBJ2-2; V gene: TRBV9; CDR3 protein: ASSAPKRGNTGELF
J gene: TRBJ1-4; V gene: TRBV6-1; CDR3 protein: ASSDTRGGKLF
J gene: TRBJ2-7; V gene: TRBV7-2; CDR3 protein: ASSLTSGGSYEQY
J gene: TRBJ1-1; V gene: TRBV7-9; CDR3 protein: ASSLAYQGGGKTEAF
J gene: TRBJ2-5; V gene: TRBV10-3; CDR3 protein: AISRGGETQY
J gene: TRBJ1-5; V gene: TRBV19; CDR3 protein: ASSIVPVNQPQH
J gene: TRBJ2-5; V gene: TRBV5-4; CDR3 protein: ASSLVSVPETQY
J gene: TRBJ2-2; V gene: TRBV5-1; CDR3 protein: ASSLAEGYNTGELF
J gene: TRBJ2-3; V gene: TRBV11-1; CDR3 protein: ASQPRGVEDTQY
J gene: TRBJ1-2; V gene: TRBV19; CDR3 protein: ATEGADYGYT
J gene: TRBJ1-4; V gene: TRBV3-1/TRBV3-2; CDR3 protein: ASSQTGTNEKLF
J gene: TRBJ1-2; V gene: TRBV5-1; CDR3 protein: ASSLTGSLNYGYT
J gene: TRBJ2-3; V gene: TRBV24-1; CDR3 protein: ATSNREDTDTQY
J gene: TRBJ2-3; V gene: TRBV6-5; CDR3 protein: ASSSLDSGGTDTQY
J gene: TRBJ2-5; V gene: TRBV12-3/TRBV12-4; CDR3 protein: ASSGGRETQY
J gene: TRBJ2-7; V gene: TRBV11-2; CDR3 protein: ASSWEGQETYEQY
J gene: TRBJ1-1; V gene: TRBV7-9; CDR3 protein: ASSLAQGAKNSMNTEAF
J gene: TRBJ1-2; V gene: TRBV9; CDR3 protein: ASSSAVGYT
J gene: TRBJ1-5; V gene: TRBV5-5; CDR3 protein: ASSLAQGLFNQPQH
J gene: TRBJ2-7; V gene: TRBV5-1; CDR3 protein: ASSQAMFGQAVYEQY
J gene: TRBJ2-1; V gene: TRBV13; CDR3 protein: ASSQPGLSGIYNEQF
J gene: TRBJ1-2; V gene: TRBV6-5; CDR3 protein: ASRPWVEDYGYT
J gene: TRBJ1-2; V gene: TRBV7-3; CDR3 protein: ASSLTEGGRSYGYT
J gene: TRBJ1-2; V gene: TRBV29-1; CDR3 protein: SVVQGAREGYT
J gene: TRBJ1-1; V gene: TRBV20-1; CDR3 protein: SAWLRAEAF
J gene: TRBJ2-3; V gene: TRBV7-3; CDR3 protein: ASSLNPAGGTDTQY
J gene: TRBJ2-7; V gene: TRBV6-2/TRBV6-3; CDR3 protein: ASSLAGTGGEQY
J gene: TRBJ1-2; V gene: TRBV6-5; CDR3 protein: ASSWTGGGYGYT